The rows below give T cell receptor beta chains drawn from one sample of a study of cytomegalovirus exposure and HLA in healthy donors. Some clones are missing from TCRdb's copy, which holds only in-frame ones; the method was immunoSEQ multiplex PCR. The sample carries approximately 70,000 clones, 74% recorded once. Material: PBMCs. The receptor set was obtained from a human donor in good health. Both conserved end residues are part of each CDR3. Each record gives: V gene, D gene, J gene, clone size, CDR3 protein, CDR3 DNA. A D gene is named only where the DNA matches it firmly. The size of a clone is reported for some rows only, either as once, few or many, or as a class for expanded clones.

V: TRBV7-8; D: -; J: TRBJ2-7; size: few; CDR3: CASSHRVSYEQYF; DNA: TGTGCCAGCAGCCACAGGGTTTCCTACGAGCAGTACTTC
V: TRBV7-3; D: -; J: TRBJ1-2; size: -; CDR3: CASSLMGASLDGYTF; DNA: TGTGCCAGCAGCTTAATGGGGGCCTCCTTGGATGGCTACACCTTC
V: TRBV2; D: TRBD1; J: TRBJ1-2; size: few; CDR3: CASSDRGFNGYTF; DNA: TGTGCCAGCAGCGACAGGGGATTCAATGGCTACACCTTC
V: TRBV10-2; D: -; J: TRBJ2-7; size: -; CDR3: CASSRDKLSYEQYF; DNA: TGCGCCAGCAGCCGGGACAAATTATCCTACGAGCAGTACTTC
V: TRBV6-1; D: TRBD2; J: TRBJ2-7; size: -; CDR3: CASSEGLAGSSYEQYF; DNA: TGTGCCAGCAGTGAAGGACTAGCGGGAAGCTCCTACGAGCAGTACTTC
V: TRBV29-1; D: -; J: TRBJ1-1; size: -; CDR3: CSTMLRQKLNTEAFF; DNA: TGCAGCACGATGCTGAGACAGAAGCTGAACACTGAAGCTTTCTTT
V: TRBV6-1; D: -; J: TRBJ1-4; size: few; CDR3: CASSDPGRGPNEKLFF; DNA: TGTGCCAGCAGTGATCCGGGCAGGGGACCTAATGAAAAACTGTTTTTT
V: TRBV5-4; D: TRBD1; J: TRBJ1-1; size: -; CDR3: CASSLGDRGDTEAFF; DNA: TGTGCCAGCAGCTTGGGGGACAGGGGAGACACTGAAGCTTTCTTT
V: TRBV10-3; D: -; J: TRBJ1-5; size: -; CDR3: CAIRGGGNQPQHF; DNA: TGTGCCATCCGAGGGGGAGGGAATCAGCCCCAGCATTTT
V: TRBV7-2; D: -; J: TRBJ2-7; size: -; CDR3: CASSSYYEQYF; DNA: TGTGCCAGCAGCTCCTACTACGAGCAGTACTTC
V: TRBV30; D: TRBD1; J: TRBJ2-7; size: -; CDR3: CAWSGDRRVPEQYF; DNA: TGTGCCTGGAGTGGGGACAGGCGTGTACCCGAGCAGTACTTC
V: TRBV19; D: -; J: TRBJ2-4; size: once; CDR3: CASLEQGGAKNIQYF; DNA: TGTGCCAGTTTAGAACAGGGTGGGGCCAAAAACATTCAGTACTTC
V: TRBV5-1; D: -; J: TRBJ1-4; size: -; CDR3: CASSLVDAPGKLFF; DNA: TGCGCCAGCAGCTTGGTTGACGCCCCGGGAAAACTGTTTTTT
V: TRBV7-8; D: TRBD1; J: TRBJ2-7; size: -; CDR3: CASSLEARTGGAYEQYF; DNA: TGTGCCAGCAGCTTAGAAGCGAGGACAGGGGGCGCCTACGAGCAGTACTTC
V: TRBV25-1; D: TRBD2; J: TRBJ2-1; size: -; CDR3: CASSGLAGGNEQFF; DNA: TGTGCCAGCAGTGGACTAGCGGGAGGGAATGAGCAGTTCTTC
V: TRBV5-1; D: -; J: TRBJ2-7; size: -; CDR3: CASSPIQGLSSYEQYF; DNA: TGCGCCAGCAGCCCAATCCAGGGGCTGAGCTCCTACGAGCAGTACTTC
V: TRBV18; D: -; J: TRBJ2-7; size: -; CDR3: CASSLGGSQSYEQYF; DNA: TGTGCCAGCTCACTAGGCGGCAGCCAATCCTACGAGCAGTACTTC
V: TRBV7-2; D: TRBD2; J: TRBJ2-1; size: -; CDR3: CASSLVFGRNNEQFF; DNA: TGTGCCAGCAGCTTAGTGTTCGGGAGGAACAATGAGCAGTTCTTC
V: TRBV5-5; D: TRBD1; J: TRBJ2-2; size: few; CDR3: CASSFGQGASTGELFF; DNA: TGTGCCAGCAGCTTCGGACAGGGGGCGAGCACCGGGGAGCTGTTTTTT
V: TRBV30; D: -; J: TRBJ1-2; size: -; CDR3: CAWRPGDGYTF; DNA: TGTGCCTGGAGGCCAGGGGATGGCTACACCTTC
V: TRBV6-5; D: -; J: TRBJ2-7; size: -; CDR3: CASSTGLEYEQYF; DNA: TGTGCCAGCAGTACGGGACTTGAGTACGAGCAGTACTTC
V: TRBV5-1; D: TRBD1; J: TRBJ1-1; size: -; CDR3: CASSLGRTGETEAFF; DNA: TGCGCCAGCAGCTTGGGAAGGACAGGGGAGACTGAAGCTTTCTTT
V: TRBV6-6; D: TRBD1; J: TRBJ1-1; size: -; CDR3: CASSKGQGAENTEAFF; DNA: TGTGCCAGCAGTAAGGGACAGGGGGCCGAGAACACTGAAGCTTTCTTT
V: TRBV7-2; D: TRBD1; J: TRBJ1-5; size: -; CDR3: CASSLVGTGLNQPQHF; DNA: TGTGCCAGCAGCTTAGTGGGGACAGGGCTTAATCAGCCCCAGCATTTT
V: TRBV27; D: -; J: TRBJ1-1; size: -; CDR3: CASRRDTEAFF; DNA: TGTGCCAGCAGGAGGGACACTGAAGCTTTCTTT
V: TRBV9; D: TRBD1; J: TRBJ1-4; size: -; CDR3: CASSPSGTGHEKLFF; DNA: TGTGCCAGCAGCCCCTCCGGGACAGGGCATGAAAAACTGTTTTTT
V: TRBV30; D: -; J: TRBJ2-2; size: once; CDR3: CAQDRGRTSGTGELFF; DNA: TGTGCTCAGGACAGGGGGCGGACTAGCGGTACCGGGGAGCTGTTTTTT
V: TRBV4-2; D: TRBD1; J: TRBJ2-1; size: -; CDR3: CASSPSAGQGANEQFF; DNA: TGTGCCAGCAGCCCGTCGGCGGGACAGGGGGCAAATGAGCAGTTCTTC
V: TRBV6-5; D: -; J: TRBJ2-6; size: -; CDR3: CASSSGVGGANVLTF; DNA: TGTGCCAGCAGTTCGGGGGTGGGGGGGGCCAACGTCCTGACTTTC
V: TRBV6-6; D: -; J: TRBJ1-2; size: -; CDR3: CASRPVDSNYGYTF; DNA: TGTGCCAGCAGACCCGTCGACAGTAACTATGGCTACACCTTC
V: TRBV28; D: TRBD2; J: TRBJ2-2; size: -; CDR3: CASSPTSGDTGELFF; DNA: TGTGCCAGCAGTCCGACTAGCGGGGACACCGGGGAGCTGTTTTTT
V: TRBV10-2; D: -; J: TRBJ1-1; size: -; CDR3: CASSVAGNTEAFF; DNA: TGCGCCAGCAGTGTAGCCGGGAACACTGAAGCTTTCTTT
V: TRBV10-2; D: -; J: TRBJ1-1; size: -; CDR3: CASESLGGNTEAFF; DNA: TGCGCCAGCGAATCATTGGGGGGGAACACTGAAGCTTTCTTT
V: TRBV6-1; D: TRBD2; J: TRBJ2-1; size: -; CDR3: CASSLGLAPNNEQFF; DNA: TGTGCCAGCAGTCTCGGACTAGCGCCCAACAATGAGCAGTTCTTC
V: TRBV7-9; D: TRBD2; J: TRBJ2-1; size: -; CDR3: CASSSSRSSGLYNEQFF; DNA: TGTGCCAGCAGCTCCTCCCGTTCTAGCGGACTTTACAATGAGCAGTTCTTC
V: TRBV5-4; D: TRBD2; J: TRBJ2-5; size: -; CDR3: CASSSGTSGSVETQYF; DNA: TGTGCCAGCAGCTCAGGGACTAGCGGGAGTGTAGAGACCCAGTACTTC
V: TRBV19; D: -; J: TRBJ2-7; size: once; CDR3: CASSIGGRNLYEQYF; DNA: TGTGCCAGTAGTATAGGAGGGAGGAATCTCTACGAGCAGTACTTC
V: TRBV14; D: -; J: TRBJ1-2; size: -; CDR3: CASSLGPTWDYGYTF; DNA: TGTGCCAGCAGCCTGGGCCCGACCTGGGACTATGGCTACACCTTC
V: TRBV5-1; D: -; J: TRBJ2-1; size: -; CDR3: CASSVRGRSGNEQFF; DNA: TGCGCCAGCAGCGTGAGGGGGAGATCGGGCAATGAGCAGTTCTTC
V: TRBV27; D: TRBD2; J: TRBJ2-1; size: -; CDR3: CASSPTGGYNEQFF; DNA: TGTGCCAGCAGTCCCACGGGGGGCTACAATGAGCAGTTCTTC
V: TRBV4-1; D: TRBD1; J: TRBJ1-1; size: few; CDR3: CASSPRDRDFSEAFF; DNA: TGCGCCAGCAGCCCCCGAGACAGGGATTTCAGTGAAGCTTTCTTT
V: TRBV5-1; D: TRBD2; J: TRBJ2-7; size: few; CDR3: CASRLAGGDEQYF; DNA: TGCGCCAGCAGACTAGCGGGAGGGGACGAGCAGTACTTC
V: TRBV6-1; D: -; J: TRBJ1-1; size: -; CDR3: CASSEGQGTEAFF; DNA: TGTGCCAGCAGTGAAGGGCAGGGGACTGAAGCTTTCTTT
V: TRBV12-5; D: -; J: TRBJ1-3; size: -; CDR3: CASASETGNTIYF; DNA: TGTGCTAGTGCTTCCGAGACTGGAAACACCATATATTTT
V: TRBV7-8; D: -; J: TRBJ1-2; size: few; CDR3: CASSPLDGYTF; DNA: TGTGCCAGCAGCCCCCTAGATGGCTACACCTTC
V: TRBV10-1; D: TRBD1; J: TRBJ2-1; size: -; CDR3: CASSAQGAEDEQFF; DNA: TGCGCCAGCAGTGCCCAGGGGGCAGAGGATGAGCAGTTCTTC
V: TRBV7-9; D: -; J: TRBJ1-2; size: few; CDR3: CASSRETYGYTF; DNA: TGTGCCAGCAGCCGCGAAACTTATGGCTACACCTTC
V: TRBV25-1; D: -; J: TRBJ1-2; size: -; CDR3: CASSEFAGDGYTF; DNA: TGTGCCAGCAGTGAATTTGCGGGGGATGGCTACACCTTC
V: TRBV9; D: TRBD1; J: TRBJ1-1; size: -; CDR3: CASSPGTGNTEAFF; DNA: TGTGCCAGCAGCCCGGGGACAGGGAACACTGAAGCTTTCTTT
V: TRBV7-8; D: -; J: TRBJ2-3; size: -; CDR3: CASSLQGRGYTDTQYF; DNA: TGTGCCAGCAGCCTCCAGGGGCGGGGGTACACAGATACGCAGTATTTT
V: TRBV5-4; D: -; J: TRBJ2-7; size: -; CDR3: CASSLEAGTYEQYF; DNA: TGTGCCAGCAGCTTGGAGGCGGGAACCTACGAGCAGTACTTC
V: TRBV28; D: -; J: TRBJ2-7; size: -; CDR3: CASSSAGASYEQYF; DNA: TGTGCCAGCTCTTCGGCAGGTGCTTCCTACGAGCAGTACTTC
V: TRBV2; D: -; J: TRBJ2-5; size: -; CDR3: CASSPDRPPWGTQYF; DNA: TGTGCCAGCAGCCCCGACAGGCCGCCTTGGGGGACCCAGTACTTC
V: TRBV27; D: TRBD2; J: TRBJ2-1; size: -; CDR3: CASSFITGGYNEQFF; DNA: TGTGCCAGCAGTTTCATAACGGGAGGCTATAATGAGCAGTTCTTC
V: TRBV4-1; D: TRBD1; J: TRBJ1-3; size: -; CDR3: CASSHFAGQGNRWGNTIYF; DNA: TGCGCCAGCAGCCATTTTGCCGGACAGGGAAATAGGTGGGGAAACACCATATATTTT